The 21 T cell receptor beta chains presented below share a single source sample, sequenced in a study of a mutant IDH1 vaccine in newly diagnosed glioma. The data were produced by immunoSEQ multiplex PCR, yet TCRdb's version contains in-frame clones alone and is incomplete. This table has about 56,000 clones, 75% to 90% appearing once. Their antigens remain unidentified. Time point here: week 47, end of study. Each vaccine dose was 300 ug of mutant IDH1 20-mer peptide, with topical imiquimod. The source was PBMCs, collected from a glioma patient whose treatment included an IDH1 peptide vaccine. These receptors came from a woman aged 45-65 years with glioma.

The V and J genes are TRBV6-1 and TRBJ2-7; D perhaps matches TRBD1 (6 bases). The CDR3 is made up of 15 amino acids. V lost 5 bases and J lost 5, with 19 bases in between. Germline V gene data show CDR1 as MNHNS and CDR2 as SASEGT. This CDR3 is CASSSRTATVDEQYF. The DNA for the CDR3 is TGTGCCAGCAGTTCTCGGACAGCGACTGTGGACGAGCAGTACTTC.

This chain links TRBV6-1 with TRBJ1-6, with TRBD1 matching over 9 bases. J was trimmed by 10 bases and V by 3 bases; bases with no gene match: 10. The CDR3 contains 16 residues. Per germline, CDR1 MNHNS and CDR2 SASEGT. CDR3 in amino acids: CASSDPDRGPPSPLHF. The CDR3 coding sequence is TGTGCCAGCAGTGACCCGGACAGGGGTCCCCCCTCACCCCTCCACTTT.

The chain couples TRBV5-1 to TRBJ1-1; the D is unclear. The CDR3 contains 14 residues. V was cut by 4 bases and J by 6 bases, with 16 bases left in between. Germline CDR1 reads SGHRS; CDR2 reads YFSETQ. CDR3 nucleotides: TGCGCCAGCAGCCTACCCGGCCCCCGCCCTGAAGCTTTCTTT. Translating it yields CASSLPGPRPEAFF.

The rearrangement links TRBV10-2 to TRBJ2-1, with 7 positions matching TRBD1. V dropped 6 bases and J dropped 6; count of bases not matched to a gene: 8. CDR3 length equals 14 residues. The germline V gene has CDR1 WSHSY and CDR2 SAAADI. The CDR3, as DNA: TGCGCCAGCAGAGCTCCGGGACAGCTCAATGAGCAGTTCTTC. Translating it yields CASRAPGQLNEQFF.

V gene TRBV2 combines with J gene TRBJ2-3; TRBD2 matches at 10 bases. The junction had 6 bases not matched to a gene; V was cut back by 11 bases and J by 4 bases. CDR1 and CDR2 (germline): SNHLY, FYNNEI. This CDR3 is built from 13 residues. In DNA, the CDR3 is TGTGCCGGAGCGGGGGGGCTGGCAGATACGCAGTATTTT. Its translation: CAGAGGLADTQYF.

This chain joins TRBV18 and TRBJ2-7; TRBD2 might be the D (5 bases). Between the trimmed V and J ends, which lost 6 bases and 4 bases, there was a span of 13 bases. CDR1 KGHSH and CDR2 LQKENI come from the germline V gene. The CDR3 extends over 13 amino acids. The CDR3 here is CASSTLEVYEQYF. CDR3 DNA sequence: TGTGCCAGCTCGACGTTGGAGGTATACGAGCAGTACTTC. Variable domain in full (rest from reference TRBV18 and TRBJ2-7): NAGVMQNPRHLVRRRGQEARLRCSPMKGHSHVYWYRQLPEEGLKFMVYLQKENIIDESGMPKERFSAEFPKEGPSILRIQQVVRGDSAAYFCASSTLEVYEQYFGPGTRLTVT.

This clone was seen a few times. The chain is built from TRBV6-1 and TRBJ1-6, with D possibly being TRBD1 (5 bases). The CDR3 is made up of 15 amino acids. Germline loops: CDR1 MNHNS, CDR2 SASEGT. V lost 2 bases, J lost 15 bases, and 20 bases lay in between. The CDR3 bases are TGTGCCAGCAGTGAATATGTGCGGGGCCGGGGTAGCCTCCACTTT. This gives the protein CASSEYVRGRGSLHF.

This clone showed up just once. The rearrangement uses TRBV5-1 and TRBJ1-2; D gene unclear. The germline V and J ends were trimmed by 0 bases and 2 bases, with 17 bases remaining between them. The germline V gene has CDR1 SGHRS and CDR2 YFSETQ. The length of the CDR3 is 17 residues. The CDR3 reads CASSLGHGPGGNYGYTF. DNA for the CDR3: TGCGCCAGCAGCTTGGGTCATGGTCCTGGCGGAAACTATGGCTACACCTTC. The whole variable domain, filled in from reference TRBV5-1 and TRBJ1-2, reads KAGVTQTPRYLIKTRGQQVTLSCSPISGHRSVSWYQQTPGQGLQFLFEYFSETQRNKGNFPGRFSGRQFSNSRSEMNVSTLELGDSALYLCASSLGHGPGGNYGYTFGSGTRLTVV.

The count of this clone is one. V gene TRBV6-6 combines with J gene TRBJ1-1; D perhaps matches TRBD1 (5 bases). The germline V gene has CDR1 MNHNY and CDR2 SVGAGI (reference sequence). The CDR3 is made up of 14 amino acids. Deletions cut 7 bases from V and 4 bases from J, with 16 bases between. The CDR3 loop reads CASNAPGIGTEAFF. The DNA for the CDR3 is TGTGCCAGCAACGCGCCAGGGATCGGCACTGAAGCTTTCTTT.

J is TRBJ1-2 and V is TRBV9; D unclear. This CDR3 is built from 15 residues. V lost 3 bases, J lost 4 bases, and 16 bases lay in between. Germline CDR1 and CDR2: SGDLS and YYNGEE. CDR3 DNA sequence: TGTGCCAGCAGCGAGGACCCATCTGGGATCTATGGCTACACCTTC. Protein product: CASSEDPSGIYGYTF. The full variable domain, in which reference TRBV9 and TRBJ1-2 provide the parts outside the CDR3, is DSGVTQTPKHLITATGQRVTLRCSPRSGDLSVYWYQQSLDQGLQFLIQYYNGEERAKGNILERFSAQQFPDLHSELNLSSLELGDSALYFCASSEDPSGIYGYTFGSGTRLTVV.

CDR3 nucleotide sequence: TGTGCCAGCAGGCTTAGCACCGGGGAGCTGTTTTTT. Amino acids: CASRLSTGELFF. The V call is TRBV2, the J call TRBJ2-2; no clear D gene. The CDR3 length is 12 residues. The ends were cut back, 6 bases at V and 4 bases at J, with 6 bases in the middle. Germline CDR1 and CDR2: SNHLY and FYNNEI.

The V call is TRBV7-9, the J call TRBJ1-2; 10 bases line up with TRBD1. Germline CDR1 reads SEHNR; CDR2 reads FQNEAQ (reference sequence). With 3 bases clipped from V and 0 bases from J, the junction kept 1 base outside the gene matches. This CDR3 is built from 15 residues. The CDR3 protein is CASSFGQGANYGYTF. Here the CDR3 DNA reads TGTGCCAGCAGCTTCGGACAGGGGGCTAACTATGGCTACACCTTC.

The rearrangement links TRBV18 to TRBJ1-6; 7 bases fit TRBD1. The CDR3 runs to 14 residues. Germline assignment: CDR1 KGHSH and CDR2 LQKENI. The V segment lost 3 bases and the J segment 5 bases; nucleotides outside the gene matches: 1. This chain's CDR3 is CASSPGQNNSPLHF. The CDR3, as DNA: TGTGCCAGCTCACCGGGACAGAATAATTCACCCCTCCACTTT.

The rearrangement joins TRBV7-9 to TRBJ1-2; a weak D match, TRBD1 (5 bases). V shed 0 bases and J shed 4 bases, with 9 bases lying between them. Germline CDR1 and CDR2: SEHNR and FQNEAQ (reference sequence). CDR3 length: 14 amino acids. The CDR3 protein is CASSLAGRRYGYTF. As DNA, the CDR3 is TGTGCCAGCAGCTTAGCGGGACGCCGCTATGGCTACACCTTC.

This chain connects TRBV5-1 to TRBJ1-4, with 9 nucleotides matching TRBD1. Germline V gene lookup returns CDR1 SGHRS and CDR2 YFSETQ. This CDR3 comprises 15 residues. V shed 2 bases, J shed 3 bases, and the junction held 2 bases outside the gene matches. The CDR3 bases are TGCGCCAGCAGCTTACAGGGGGCGGCTAATGAAAAACTGTTTTTT. It is translated as CASSLQGAANEKLFF.

This rearrangement joins TRBV7-2 to TRBJ1-5, with 7 bases that match TRBD1. The CDR3 totals 17 residues. Germline loops: CDR1 SGHTA, CDR2 FQGNSA. The V and J ends lost 5 bases and 0 bases, in that order; junction bases with no gene match: 10. The CDR3 sequence is CASSVRDSVYSNQPQHF. In DNA form, the CDR3 reads TGTGCCAGCAGCGTCCGGGACAGCGTTTATAGCAATCAGCCCCAGCATTTT.

The sample holds a few counts of this clone. The genes are TRBV20-1 and TRBJ2-1, with D hard to call. From germline, CDR1 is DFQATT and CDR2 SNEGSKA (reference sequence). The CDR3 is made up of 11 amino acids. Between the trimmed V and J ends, which lost 2 bases and 9 bases, there was a span of 8 bases. CDR3 sequence: CSARRVTEQFF. The CDR3 coding sequence is TGCAGTGCTAGAAGGGTTACTGAGCAGTTCTTC.

The V and J genes are TRBV13 and TRBJ2-1, with D perhaps assigned TRBD1 or TRBD2 (7 bases each). The CDR3 extends over 15 amino acids. CDR1 is PRHDT, CDR2 FYEKMQ, per germline (reference sequence). V gave up 5 bases and J gave up 0 bases, with 11 bases separating them. The CDR3, as DNA: TGTGCCAGCAGCCAGGGGGGGAGCTCCTACAATGAGCAGTTCTTC. It is translated as CASSQGGSSYNEQFF.

V is TRBV2 and J is TRBJ1-1; 10 positions agree with TRBD1. J lost 5 bases, V lost 10 bases, and 4 bases had no gene match. The CDR3 extends over 12 amino acids. CDR1 is SNHLY and CDR2 is FYNNEI in the germline V gene. The CDR3 sequence: CATDRGLTEAFF. The CDR3 DNA is TGTGCCACAGACAGGGGGCTTACTGAAGCTTTCTTT. Drawing the rest from reference TRBV2 and TRBJ1-1, the complete variable domain is EPEVTQTPSHQVTQMGQEVILRCVPISNHLYFYWYRQILGQKVEFLVSFYNNEISEKSEIFDDQFSVERPDGSNFTLKIRSTKLEDSAMYFCATDRGLTEAFFGQGTRLTVV.

This clone was seen once. V usage is TRBV29-1 and J usage is TRBJ1-2, with D unclear. Germline V gene data show CDR1 as SQVTM and CDR2 as ANQGSEA. The germline V and J ends were trimmed by 4 bases and 8 bases, with 8 bases remaining between them. CDR3 length equals 10 residues. The CDR3 protein is CSVGEGGYTF. The CDR3 region has the DNA TGCAGCGTTGGCGAAGGGGGCTACACCTTC.

V and J are TRBV5-4 and TRBJ1-3; D possibly corresponds to TRBD1 (5 bases). CDR3 size: 13 residues. V lost 5 bases and J lost 4, with 10 bases in between. Germline V gene sequence: CDR1 SGHNT, CDR2 YYREEE (reference sequence). In DNA, the CDR3 is TGTGCCAGCAGTAACAGGTTCGGAAACACCATATATTTT. Protein: CASSNRFGNTIYF.